Sequencing of this TCR beta chain was carried out in a study of TIL therapy for anti-PD-1-resistant metastatic lung cancer (TCRdb year 2021). Notes on the research overall: Among the enrolled patients, the median age was nearly 55 years (range roughly 35-80), and the median tumor PD-L1 proportion score was roughly 6.4%. Most of the cohort had lung adenocarcinoma, including a few EGFR-mutant tumors and two ALK-rearranged tumors, and half of the patients were either current or former smokers. Across the cohort, whole-exome sequencing showed a median non-synonymous tumor mutation burden of 1.5 mutations per megabase. Tumor and peripheral blood T cell receptor beta sequencing was used to track clonotypes across tumor, expanded TIL product and serial blood samples. Points the paper makes about the study in general: Clonal turnover during TIL culture was high, and many clones enriched in the product were not detected in the baseline tumor, suggesting clonal contraction rather than faithful expansion. The study protocol defined all tumor marker inferences as exploratory. Because the cohort was highly selected, with more treatment-naive, never-smoker and oncogene-addicted patients than is typical, generalizability is limited. Higher clonality and lower diversity were observed in expanded TIL cultures than in baseline intratumoral T cells (median clonality about 6% vs 30%, p < 0.0001).

Sequences MDHEN (CDR1) and SYDVKM (CDR2) are obtained from the germline V gene. V and J lose 6 bases and 4 bases, and a span of 15 bases separates them. The cysteine opens and the phenylalanine closes a CDR3 of 14 amino acids. The DNA shown is the 42-base CDR3, in frame from base 1. About this clone itself: This receptor's antigen is unknown. Qualities for individual bases were not recorded, and no much larger clone is one base off.

The immunoSEQ v3 hsTCRB kit was used to amplify TCR beta CDR3 regions from genomic DNA through bias-controlled multiplex PCR. An Illumina NextSeq 500 was used to sequence the TCR libraries, reaching 2 million or so read pairs at survey level or about 4.5-6.5 million at deep level. For the original study's pipeline: The immunoSEQ Analyzer software assigned V, D and J genes, filtered out non-productive sequences, and reported clonality. Repertoires were compared using productive Simpson clonality and Morisita overlap index of productive TRB rearrangements between infused TIL and blood. This is the immuneACCESS table as TCRdb keeps it, with only in-frame sequences that have V and J called. A part of the clones is gone; compared with another copy, unresolved V genes explain less than half, and the rest is unexplained. The V and J calls and clone size come from that table; D and trimming were worked out from the DNA. The sample contains 9,000 to 9,500 clones, 76% of them found a single time. The top ten clones comprise about an eighth of the sample.

The sample's time point label, in plain terms: pre-treatment sample, taken before nivolumab and TIL therapy. The baseline tumor samples, taken from the same resection that was used to grow TIL, were excised metastases, most often pleural nodules or supraclavicular lymph nodes. Tumors were collected before any PD-1/PD-L1 blockade, after which patients were given nivolumab, and patients who progressed were given lymphodepletion, an infusion of expanded TIL and IL-2. A phase I trial run at two centers enrolled adults with stage 4 NSCLC between October 2017 and January 2020. Samples came from a single-arm, open-label phase I trial of tumor-infiltrating lymphocyte therapy with nivolumab in advanced non-small cell lung cancer. Parts of each resected tumor were snap-frozen in liquid nitrogen and kept at -80 degrees C. Using laser-capture macrodissection, tumor regions of interest were selected on H&E sections, then pulverized into roughly 14 mg aliquots and extracted using Qiagen Allprep kits.

The TCR sequence derives from a person between 25 and 80 years old with non-small cell lung cancer. Specimen: tumor tissue, collected at baseline. The sequence is built from TRBV28 and TRBJ1-2; TRBD1 could be the D gene, as 5 bases match. The nucleotide sequence reads as follows: TGTGCCAGCAGCTCCGGGACCTACCGCTATGGCTACACCTTC. The encoded protein is CASSSGTYRYGYTF.